The rows below give T cell receptor beta chains drawn from one sample of a study of breast tumors, draining lymph nodes, adjacent tissues. Via MiXCR, TCRdb re-called the multiplex PCR reads, giving one row per CDR3 protein. The sample lists about 130,000 distinct CDR3 sequences, 21% occurring once. Sequenced input: axillary lymph node tissue. The receptors were sampled from a female donor with breast cancer. Some clones in this sample may be carry-over from other donors' samples. Both conserved end residues are part of each CDR3. D genes are given only for firm matches. Clone size is given for some rows only: seen once, a few or many times, or a class if the clone is expanded.

CDR3 length: 13; J gene: TRBJ2-7; clone size: many; D gene: -; V gene: TRBV5-1; CDR3 DNA: TGCGCCAGCAGCTTTACCGGAGGATACGAGCAGTACTTC; CDR3 protein: CASSFTGGYEQYF
CDR3 length: 11; J gene: TRBJ2-1; clone size: many; D gene: TRBD2; V gene: TRBV27; CDR3 DNA: TGTGCCAGCAGTGAGCGGGAGAGGCAGTTCTTC; CDR3 protein: CASSERERQFF
CDR3 length: 13; J gene: TRBJ1-1; clone size: once; D gene: -; V gene: TRBV5-1; CDR3 DNA: TGCGCCAGCAGCTTTGCGGACAGCAAAAGGGCTTTCTTT; CDR3 protein: CASSFADSKRAFF
CDR3 length: 14; J gene: TRBJ2-7; clone size: many; D gene: -; V gene: TRBV19; CDR3 DNA: TGTGCCAGTAGTTATAGGGCCTATCAGGACGAGCAGTACTTC; CDR3 protein: CASSYRAYQDEQYF
CDR3 length: 16; J gene: TRBJ1-2; clone size: few; D gene: -; V gene: TRBV4-2; CDR3 DNA: TGTGCCAGCAGCCATGGACTCGGACGACTTAACTATGGCTACACCTTC; CDR3 protein: CASSHGLGRLNYGYTF
CDR3 length: 17; J gene: TRBJ2-3; clone size: few; D gene: TRBD2; V gene: TRBV6-5; CDR3 DNA: TGTGTCAGCAGCCCCCCCCGACTAGCGTTTAGCACAGATACGCAGTATTTT; CDR3 protein: CVSSPPRLAFSTDTQYF
CDR3 length: 15; J gene: TRBJ2-7; clone size: -; D gene: TRBD2; V gene: TRBV27; CDR3 DNA: TGTGCCAGCAGTCCCAGCGGGAGGTCCGCCTACGAGCAGTACTTC; CDR3 protein: CASSPSGRSAYEQYF
CDR3 length: 14; J gene: TRBJ2-7; clone size: many; D gene: -; V gene: TRBV7-8; CDR3 DNA: TGTGCCAGCAGCGACAGCAGGGGCTCCTACGAGCAGTACTTC; CDR3 protein: CASSDSRGSYEQYF
CDR3 length: 13; J gene: TRBJ2-7; clone size: many; D gene: -; V gene: TRBV7-6; CDR3 DNA: TGTGCCAGCAGCCCTGTCGATCCCGCCGAGCAGTACTTC; CDR3 protein: CASSPVDPAEQYF
CDR3 length: 15; J gene: TRBJ2-1; clone size: many; D gene: -; V gene: TRBV5-4; CDR3 DNA: TGTGCCAGCAGCCACAGGGTGTCCGTCTCTGCTGAGCAGTTCTTC; CDR3 protein: CASSHRVSVSAEQFF
CDR3 length: 16; J gene: TRBJ2-1; clone size: many; D gene: TRBD2; V gene: TRBV10-3; CDR3 DNA: TGTGCCATCACCACCTCTAGCGGGAGGGCTGACGATGAGCAGTTCTTC; CDR3 protein: CAITTSSGRADDEQFF
CDR3 length: 18; J gene: TRBJ1-2; clone size: many; D gene: -; V gene: TRBV4-2; CDR3 DNA: TGTGCCAGCAGCCAAGATCAGGGGTCAACCCTTATTAACTATGGCTACACCTTC; CDR3 protein: CASSQDQGSTLINYGYTF
CDR3 length: 16; J gene: TRBJ1-5; clone size: -; D gene: TRBD1; V gene: TRBV6-1; CDR3 DNA: TGTGCCAGCAGTAACATCCTCAGGGGGCACAATCAGCCCCAGCATTTT; CDR3 protein: CASSNILRGHNQPQHF
CDR3 length: 16; J gene: TRBJ2-1; clone size: many; D gene: TRBD2; V gene: TRBV2; CDR3 DNA: TGTGCCAGCAGTGAAGTTCTAGCGGGGTCCTACAATGAGCAGTTCTTC; CDR3 protein: CASSEVLAGSYNEQFF
CDR3 length: 14; J gene: TRBJ1-1; clone size: -; D gene: -; V gene: TRBV7-6; CDR3 DNA: TGTGCCAGCAGCACATATACAGGGAACACTGAAGCTTTCTTT; CDR3 protein: CASSTYTGNTEAFF
CDR3 length: 19; J gene: TRBJ1-2; clone size: many; D gene: -; V gene: TRBV11-2; CDR3 DNA: TGTGCCAGCAGCTTATCGGGCCCATTCGGCCCGCGTGTTAACCATGGCTACACCTTC; CDR3 protein: CASSLSGPFGPRVNHGYTF
CDR3 length: 15; J gene: TRBJ2-7; clone size: -; D gene: TRBD1; V gene: TRBV28; CDR3 DNA: TGTGCCAGCCGCCCCCCCGACAGGGTAGCCTACGAGCAGTACTTC; CDR3 protein: CASRPPDRVAYEQYF
CDR3 length: 15; J gene: TRBJ1-5; clone size: few; D gene: TRBD1; V gene: TRBV18; CDR3 DNA: TGTGCCAGCTCACCATCGAGGGGGCGGGGGCAGCCCCAGCATTTT; CDR3 protein: CASSPSRGRGQPQHF
CDR3 length: 15; J gene: TRBJ2-3; clone size: many; D gene: TRBD2; V gene: TRBV9; CDR3 DNA: TGTGCCAGCAGCTCGAGCGGGAGGGTCACAGATACGCAGTATTTT; CDR3 protein: CASSSSGRVTDTQYF
CDR3 length: 19; J gene: TRBJ2-1; clone size: many; D gene: TRBD2; V gene: TRBV7-3; CDR3 DNA: TGTGCCAACGGGGCGGAAGCGGGACCCCCCCCACTGAGTTGCAATGAGCAGTTCTTC; CDR3 protein: CANGAEAGPPPLSCNEQFF
CDR3 length: 15; J gene: TRBJ1-3; clone size: many; D gene: -; V gene: TRBV6-6; CDR3 DNA: TGTGCCAGCACCCCCACAGGGAGCTCTGGAAACACCATATATTTT; CDR3 protein: CASTPTGSSGNTIYF
CDR3 length: 15; J gene: TRBJ2-5; clone size: few; D gene: TRBD1; V gene: TRBV5-1; CDR3 DNA: TGCGCCAGCAGTTCGACAGGGGGAGGGCAAGAGACCCAGTACTTC; CDR3 protein: CASSSTGGGQETQYF
CDR3 length: 15; J gene: TRBJ2-1; clone size: many; D gene: -; V gene: TRBV5-4; CDR3 DNA: TGTGCCAGCAGCTGGAAGACTAGTACCTACAATGAGCAGTTCTTC; CDR3 protein: CASSWKTSTYNEQFF
CDR3 length: 15; J gene: TRBJ2-7; clone size: many; D gene: TRBD1; V gene: TRBV6-1; CDR3 DNA: TGTGCCAGCAGTGAAGCCGGGACAGGGACCCACGAGCAGTACTTC; CDR3 protein: CASSEAGTGTHEQYF
CDR3 length: 18; J gene: TRBJ2-1; clone size: many; D gene: TRBD2; V gene: TRBV5-1; CDR3 DNA: TGCGCCAGCAGCCAGGGACTAGCGGGAATGAACTCCTACAATGAGCAGTTCTTC; CDR3 protein: CASSQGLAGMNSYNEQFF
CDR3 length: 12; J gene: TRBJ2-7; clone size: many; D gene: TRBD2; V gene: TRBV7-7; CDR3 DNA: TGTGCCGGACTAGCAGCGACCTACGAGCAGTACTTC; CDR3 protein: CAGLAATYEQYF
CDR3 length: 15; J gene: TRBJ2-7; clone size: -; D gene: TRBD2; V gene: TRBV28; CDR3 DNA: TGTGCCAGCAGCCCCGGACTAGCGGGAGCCTACGGGCAGTACTTC; CDR3 protein: CASSPGLAGAYGQYF
CDR3 length: 16; J gene: TRBJ2-1; clone size: many; D gene: -; V gene: TRBV27; CDR3 DNA: TGTGCCAGCAGGCACGGGGGCGACAGGCCCTACAATGAGCAGTTCTTC; CDR3 protein: CASRHGGDRPYNEQFF
CDR3 length: 14; J gene: TRBJ2-7; clone size: -; D gene: -; V gene: TRBV3-1; CDR3 DNA: TGTGCCAGCAGCCCTACGGCCCACTCCTACGAGCAGTACTTC; CDR3 protein: CASSPTAHSYEQYF
CDR3 length: 16; J gene: TRBJ2-2; clone size: many; D gene: -; V gene: TRBV20-1; CDR3 DNA: TGCAGTGCTAGACCCGAATGGGCAGTAAACACCGGGGAGCTGTTTTTT; CDR3 protein: CSARPEWAVNTGELFF
CDR3 length: 16; J gene: TRBJ2-7; clone size: many; D gene: TRBD2; V gene: TRBV20-1; CDR3 DNA: TGCAGTGCTAGATCAATAGCGGGAGGGCCTCCCTACGAGCAGTACTTC; CDR3 protein: CSARSIAGGPPYEQYF
CDR3 length: 16; J gene: TRBJ1-3; clone size: few; D gene: -; V gene: TRBV5-1; CDR3 DNA: TGCGCCAGCAGCTTGGGGGAGGTGATCTCTGGAAACACCATATATTTT; CDR3 protein: CASSLGEVISGNTIYF
CDR3 length: 15; J gene: TRBJ1-4; clone size: many; D gene: TRBD1; V gene: TRBV19; CDR3 DNA: TGTGCCAGTAGTCCAGGGGGCGTTTATAATGAAAAACTGTTTTTT; CDR3 protein: CASSPGGVYNEKLFF
CDR3 length: 17; J gene: TRBJ2-6; clone size: once; D gene: -; V gene: TRBV5-1; CDR3 DNA: TGCGCCAGCAGCGTATGGGGGGCCGGCTCTGGGGCCAACGTCCTGACTTTC; CDR3 protein: CASSVWGAGSGANVLTF
CDR3 length: 16; J gene: TRBJ1-5; clone size: once; D gene: -; V gene: TRBV5-6; CDR3 DNA: TGTGCCAGCAGCTCCTACAGGGATTATAGCAATCAGCCCCAGCATTTT; CDR3 protein: CASSSYRDYSNQPQHF
CDR3 length: 15; J gene: TRBJ2-2; clone size: -; D gene: -; V gene: TRBV27; CDR3 DNA: TGTGCCAGCAGTTTTGAGGGTGTTCACACCGGGGAGCTGTTTTTT; CDR3 protein: CASSFEGVHTGELFF